This T cell receptor (beta chain) emerged from a study of blood T cells in healthy people across ages (dated by TCRdb to the mid-2010s). Study-level background: In model experiments, roughly one uniquely barcoded TCR beta cDNA molecule per two T cells was captured by template switching. The donors were split into four age groups: young (average about 15 years), middle-aged (39), aged (62) and long-lived (approximately 80). Using deep sequencing normalized with unique cDNA molecular identifiers, the study measured how TCR beta repertoire diversity changes with age. The study analyzed two additional independent replicas of 1 million unique cDNA reads from the same blood draw for two donors, one aged 18 to 30 and one aged 80 or older. To avoid experimental bias, donors of different ages were distributed randomly across sequencing lanes. The paper's findings and limits, for the study overall: Conclusive comparison of naive and antigen-experienced compartments was prevented by the profiling of bulk unsorted PBMCs. Because donor CMV infection status was unknown, age-related changes in expanded clonotypes were potentially confounded. Estimates of total diversity based on one million sequenced T cells were regarded as lower bounds and as underestimates. Observed TCR beta diversity per million T cells fell roughly linearly with age, and a significant reduction was already apparent by age about 36. The percentage of naive T cells measured by flow cytometry correlated strongly with observed TCR beta diversity. The long-lived group showed more naive CD4+ T cells, fewer expanded clones and increased TCR diversity than the aged group, suggesting age selection.

Libraries were made using 5' RACE. The sequencer was an Illumina HiSeq 2500. A second roughly 6 to 12 cycle PCR used a sample-barcoded 5' primer and a J-beta primer mix. A template-switch 5' adaptor carrying 12 random nucleotides introduced a unique molecular identifier onto each TCR beta cDNA molecule. Each sample yielded at least 3 million CDR3-containing paired-end reads. First-strand cDNA synthesis was performed from all RNA using the Mint cDNA synthesis kit, with priming by a TRBC-specific oligonucleotide. Following uracil-DNA glycosylase treatment, a first 18-cycle PCR with universal primers M1SS and BC2_uni_R was performed on all cDNA. In the authors' own workflow: For normalization, 1 million high-quality reads were randomly selected from each sample, with every read carrying a distinct molecular identifier. Instead of being binned into consensus sequences, reads that shared molecular identifiers were thrown out. MiTCR, set to a Q25 quality threshold and the strictest error-elimination algorithm, was used for CDR3 identification, clonotype clustering and error correction. Lower-bound total TCR beta diversity was estimated with a nonparametric unseen species model using Euler transformation. The public reads were reprocessed in TCRdb via fastp at Q25 and MiXCR, keeping in-frame beta chains. Duplicate CDR3 protein sequences are folded into a single record with the most common DNA and genes. TCRdb's processing, not the study's, gives the V and J calls here. The sample includes 1.5 million to 2 million distinct CDR3 sequences, with roughly a third observed a single time. The top ten constitute over 9% of the sample.

The CDR1 and CDR2 encoded by the germline V gene (reference sequence) are WNHNN and SYGVQD. The CDR3 goes from the cysteine to the phenylalanine over 13 residues. The kept DNA is CDR3 alone, 39 bases in frame from the first base. Trimming at the junction amounts to 11 bases on V and 0 bases on J, and the germline ends lie 14 bases apart. On this clonotype itself: No antigen is known for it. No clone much larger than this one lies a single base away; base qualities are absent.

The donors were roughly 38 Caucasian individuals from Russia, aged about 6 to 100 years, who were systemically healthy. Ten milliliters of peripheral blood were drawn from each donor into EDTA-treated Vacutainer tubes. Ficoll-Paque density-gradient centrifugation was used to isolate PBMCs, with at least 6.5 million per sample. Trizol reagent was used to extract total RNA from PBMCs, with at least 5 micrograms per sample. For every donor, flow cytometry on a PBMC aliquot measured the percentage of naive CD45RAhigh/CD27high T cells. The material sequenced was blood. This clonotype was obtained from a woman aged 30 to 39 in good health. Here the chain combines TRBV10-1 and TRBJ2-7; a tentative D match to TRBD2 spans 5 bases. The nucleotide sequence is TGCGCCTTAGAAAAGGACTGCTCCTACGAGCAGTACTTC. Protein translation: CALEKDCSYEQYF.